The 28 T cell receptor beta chains below were found in one sample sequenced in a study of blood T cells in healthy people across ages. The authors ran a second PCR of 7 to 11 cycles using a sample-barcoded 5' primer and a J-beta primer mix. Using its own MiXCR run on the 5' RACE reads, TCRdb lists one record per CDR3 protein. The sample gives about 640,000 distinct CDR3 sequences, 45% to 65% of which show up once; over 35% is in the top ten. Sequencing was carried out using blood. The source is a man aged 55 to 70 in good health.

V gene TRBV5-5 combines with J gene TRBJ2-6, with a tentative D call TRBD1 (5 bases). Trimming left V 4 bases short and J 5 bases short, with 13 bases between. The CDR3 has 15 residues. Germline values: CDR1 SGHKS, CDR2 YYEKEE (reference sequence). The CDR3 loop reads CASSPDSLRANVLTF. The CDR3 DNA follows: TGTGCCAGCAGCCCCGACAGCCTCCGGGCCAACGTCCTGACTTTC.

This chain uses TRBV27 with TRBJ2-4, with 12 positions matching TRBD2. V was pared by 6 bases and J by 8 bases, with 8 bases of the junction left unmatched. The CDR3 runs 15 residues. Per the germline V gene, CDR1 is MNHEY and CDR2 is SMNVEV (reference sequence). CDR3 protein: CASRSSGGAWDIQYF. The CDR3 coding sequence is TGTGCCAGCAGATCTAGCGGGGGGGCGTGGGACATTCAGTACTTC.

The chain is built from TRBV5-1 and TRBJ1-6, with a tentative D call TRBD1 (6 bases). Trimming shortened V by 0 bases and J by 8 bases, and 9 bases separated the two germline ends. Germline values: CDR1 SGHRS, CDR2 YFSETQ. This CDR3 is built from 14 residues. The CDR3 loop is CASSLGQADSPLHF. The CDR3 region has the DNA TGCGCCAGCAGCTTGGGACAGGCTGATTCACCCCTCCACTTT.

This chain uses TRBV12-3 or TRBV12-4 with TRBJ2-3; D may be TRBD2 (6 bases). The CDR3 totals 13 residues. The V end was cut by 2 bases, the J end by 3 bases, with 6 bases between. The CDR3 nucleotides read TGTGCCAGCAGTTTACGGGGGACAGATACGCAGTATTTT. The encoded protein is CASSLRGTDTQYF.

V and J are TRBV24-1 and TRBJ2-3, with D possibly matching TRBD2 (6 bases). This CDR3 spans 14 amino acids. Trimming took 4 bases from V and 5 from J, leaving 12 bases between them. Germline CDR1 reads KGHDR; CDR2 reads SFDVKD. CDR3 DNA: TGTGCCACCAGTGAAGGGGAGGTGGGAGATACGCAGTATTTT. Amino acids: CATSEGEVGDTQYF.

V and J are TRBV6-5 and TRBJ2-4, with 7 positions matching TRBD1. The DNA end is more similar to TRBJ2-7, so the J call may be wrong. Germline V gene data show CDR1 as MNHEY and CDR2 as SVGAGI. This CDR3 comprises 14 residues. The CDR3 DNA is TGTGCCAGCAGTAACAGACAGGGACCCTACGAGCAGTACTTC. Protein product: CASSNRQGPYEQYF.

This clonotype has a handful of counts. CDR3 bases: TGCAGCGTTGCAGCGTTTAACTATGGCTACACCTTC. Its protein is CSVAAFNYGYTF. The V and J genes are TRBV29-1 and TRBJ1-2; no firm D call. The V and J ends lost 4 bases and 1 base respectively, with 7 bases between them. This CDR3 has 12 amino acids. Germline CDR1 SQVTM, CDR2 ANQGSEA.

This clonotype was seen more than once but under ten times. The chain links TRBV5-1 to TRBJ2-7; D ambiguous. From germline, CDR1 is SGHRS and CDR2 YFSETQ. Trimming stripped 0 bases from V and 0 bases from J, with 13 bases between. The CDR3 totals 16 residues. The CDR3 loop is CASSLERAAVSYEQYF. CDR3 in DNA: TGCGCCAGCAGCTTGGAACGGGCAGCCGTCTCCTACGAGCAGTACTTC.

The CDR3 loop is CASSFGVDQPQHF. The CDR3 nucleotides are TGCGCCAGCAGCTTCGGGGTTGATCAGCCCCAGCATTTT. This sequence joins TRBV5-1 and TRBJ1-5; D uncertain. Germline V CDR1 and CDR2: SGHRS, YFSETQ. The CDR3 loop spans 13 amino acids. Trimming removed 2 bases at V and 5 bases at J, with 8 bases between.

This clonotype was recorded a few times. CDR3 DNA: TGCAGCGTTCAAAGCGGGGGGGAGACCCAGTACTTC. The encoded protein is CSVQSGGETQYF. J is TRBJ2-5 and V is TRBV29-1; TRBD2 aligns across 9 bases. The CDR3 has 12 residues. Looked up from germline, CDR1 is SQVTM and CDR2 is ANQGSEA. V lost 5 bases, J lost 5 bases, and 3 bases stayed unmatched.

The rearrangement uses TRBV2 and TRBJ1-1, with unresolved D. The CDR3 contains 14 residues. Germline assignment: CDR1 SNHLY and CDR2 FYNNEI. Trimming cost V 2 bases and J 9 bases, with 16 bases left between them. The CDR3, as DNA: TGTGCCAGCAGTGAACCCCCCAGTCTCAGGCAAGCTTTCTTT. Amino acids: CASSEPPSLRQAFF.

V gene TRBV5-1 combines with J gene TRBJ2-3; 8 bases map to TRBD2. The junction had 11 bases not matched to a gene; V was cut back by 4 bases and J by 4 bases. CDR3 length equals 16 residues. Looked up from germline, CDR1 is SGHRS and CDR2 is YFSETQ. CDR3 in DNA: TGCGCCAGCAGCGCCCGAGAACTAGCGGCAGCAGATACGCAGTATTTT. Amino acids: CASSARELAAADTQYF.

This clonotype was detected a few times. The chain employs TRBV18 and TRBJ1-2; possible D gene TRBD1, 5 bases. Germline V gene sequence: CDR1 KGHSH, CDR2 LQKENI. V was trimmed by 2 bases and J by 4 bases, leaving 14 bases between them. The CDR3 is made up of 15 amino acids. The CDR3 bases are TGTGCCAGCTCACCAGGGGGGGTCCAAAGCTATGGCTACACCTTC. This encodes CASSPGGVQSYGYTF.

This clonotype was seen a few times. This rearrangement joins TRBV5-1 to TRBJ2-7; D call uncertain. CDR3 length: 13 residues. Trimming removed 4 bases from V and 7 bases from J, with 15 bases in between. Germline CDR1 is SGHRS and CDR2 is YFSETQ. The CDR3 here is CASSTEGLGEQYF. The CDR3 coding sequence is TGCGCCAGCAGCACCGAAGGGCTGGGGGAGCAGTACTTC.

The V gene is TRBV5-1, the J gene TRBJ2-2; D not resolved. CDR1 is SGHRS, CDR2 YFSETQ, per germline. The CDR3 extends over 14 amino acids. With 5 bases removed from V and 1 base from J, the gap between germline ends came to 9 bases. The CDR3 protein is CASSTGQNTGELFF. DNA of the CDR3: TGCGCCAGCAGTACCGGGCAGAACACCGGGGAGCTGTTTTTT.

The chain uses TRBV6-5 and TRBJ2-4; D is uncertain. The better agreement between TRBJ2-5 and the DNA end casts doubt on the J call. There are 14 residues in the CDR3. CDR1 is MNHEY, CDR2 SVGAGI, per germline. The CDR3 sequence is CASSCSRPWETQYF. The CDR3, as DNA: TGTGCCAGCAGTTGCTCAAGGCCCTGGGAGACCCAGTACTTC.

The rearrangement joins TRBV6-1 to TRBJ2-7, with D unresolved. Germline-derived CDR1 and CDR2 are MNHNS and SASEGT. Trimming pared 6 bases from V and 5 bases from J, leaving 8 bases between. CDR3 length: 11 amino acids. CDR3 DNA: TGTGCCAGCAGGGAAAGGGACGAGCAGTACTTC. This translates into CASRERDEQYF.

The V gene is TRBV6-5, the J gene TRBJ2-3; 8 bases align to TRBD2. V gave up 6 bases and J gave up 2 bases; unmatched junction bases: 10. Germline V gene data show CDR1 as MNHEY and CDR2 as SVGAGI. The CDR3 is 16 amino acids. CDR3 loop: CASSPLAGGFTDTQYF. The CDR3 DNA is TGTGCCAGCAGCCCGCTGGCGGGGGGTTTCACAGATACGCAGTATTTT.

The chain is built from TRBV12-3 or TRBV12-4 and TRBJ1-2; weak D call: TRBD1 (6 bases). V lost 7 bases and J 4 bases, leaving 16 bases between the germline ends. CDR3 length equals 14 residues. Written as DNA, the CDR3 is TGTGCCAGCACCCCCTCGGGACAAAGCTATGGCTACACCTTC. Amino acids: CASTPSGQSYGYTF.

In DNA, the CDR3 is TGTGCCAGCGCCATCGTAGGGGGTGGCTACACCTTC. It encodes CASAIVGGGYTF. V usage is TRBV2 and J usage is TRBJ1-2; D is possibly TRBD1 (6 bases). The CDR3 runs 12 residues. Germline V gives CDR1 SNHLY, CDR2 FYNNEI. Trimming stripped 8 bases from V and 7 bases from J, with 14 bases between. The full variable domain, with the rest looked up from reference TRBV2 and TRBJ1-2, is EPEVTQTPSHQVTQMGQEVILRCVPISNHLYFYWYRQILGQKVEFLVSFYNNEISEKSEIFDDQFSVERPDGSNFTLKIRSTKLEDSAMYFCASAIVGGGYTFGSGTRLTVV.

This clonotype has a count of ten or more. This chain links TRBV29-1 with TRBJ2-5; no firm D call. Germline-derived CDR1 and CDR2 are SQVTM and ANQGSEA. This CDR3 has 12 residues. Trimming took off 4 bases at V and 2 bases at J, with 8 bases between the two ends. CDR3 protein: CSVGHQQETQYF. The CDR3 nucleotides read TGCAGCGTTGGCCACCAGCAAGAGACCCAGTACTTC.

This rearrangement joins TRBV11-3 to TRBJ1-5; tentatively, D is TRBD1 (5 bases). Germline V gene lookup returns CDR1 SGHNT and CDR2 YENEEA. Trimming removed 0 bases at V and 1 base at J, with 10 bases between. The CDR3 sequence is 16 residues long. DNA of the CDR3: TGTGCCAGCAGCTTAGATCCAGGGATGAGCAATCAGCCCCAGCATTTT. It yields the protein CASSLDPGMSNQPQHF.

This clonotype appeared a few times. The rearrangement joins TRBV6-1 to TRBJ2-1; 11 bases are a match to TRBD2. CDR3 length equals 15 residues. CDR1 is MNHNS and CDR2 is SASEGT in the germline V gene. V lost 3 bases to trimming and J lost 4 bases; unmatched junction nucleotides: 2. The CDR3 loop is CASSDLAGGYNEQFF. Written as DNA, the CDR3 is TGTGCCAGCAGTGACCTAGCGGGGGGTTACAATGAGCAGTTCTTC.

This clonotype was seen a handful of times. The rearrangement uses TRBV6-5 and TRBJ1-2; 8 bases align to TRBD1. The CDR3 runs 15 residues. CDR1 MNHEY and CDR2 SVGAGI come from the germline V gene. J was trimmed by 2 bases and V by 5 bases; bases with no gene match: 7. The chain's CDR3 is CASSKETGANYGYTF. As DNA, the CDR3 is TGTGCCAGCAGTAAAGAGACAGGGGCGAACTATGGCTACACCTTC.

This clonotype occurred many times. This chain connects TRBV6-2 or TRBV6-3 to TRBJ2-5, with 7 bases that match TRBD2. CDR1 is MNHEY, CDR2 SVGEGT, per germline. This CDR3 is 13 amino acids long. The ends lost 5 bases at V and 5 bases at J; junction bases unmatched: 5. CDR3 DNA: TGTGCCAGCAGTCAGGGAGGGATGGAGACCCAGTACTTC. Protein: CASSQGGMETQYF.

The V and J genes are TRBV25-1 and TRBJ2-1; 8 positions match TRBD2. The germline V gene has CDR1 MGHDK and CDR2 SYGVNS. Unmatched junction bases numbered 5, after V lost 2 bases and J lost 8 bases. This CDR3 contains 14 residues. CDR3 in DNA: TGTGCCAGCAGTGAACGGACTAGCAGGGATGAGCAGTTCTTC. Translating gives CASSERTSRDEQFF.

The gene calls are TRBV20-1 and TRBJ1-2; D not certain. Trimming stripped 6 bases from V and 6 bases from J, with 11 bases between. The CDR3 has 11 residues. Germline V gene sequence: CDR1 DFQATT, CDR2 SNEGSKA (reference sequence). The CDR3 is CSAATRDGYTF. The CDR3 DNA reads as TGCAGTGCCGCGACCCGGGATGGCTACACCTTC.

This clonotype came up a few times. A much larger clone differs from this one at a single base, so this may be a read error. The CDR3 nucleotides are TGCGGCGTGACAGGGACTAGCGGGGGGGGATCCTACAATGAGCAGTTCTTC. It is translated as CGVTGTSGGGSYNEQFF. The chain couples TRBV29-1 to TRBJ2-1; 16 bases fit TRBD2. The CDR3 is 17 amino acids. Germline CDR1 reads SQVTM; CDR2 reads ANQGSEA.